The 10 T cell receptor beta chains listed next were all sequenced from one sample in a study of T cell changes during pregnancy in multiple sclerosis. Sequenced by immunoSEQ multiplex PCR; TCRdb stores in-frame clones only, minus some. The sample carries 65,000 to 75,000 clones, 92% recorded once. The material was CD8+ T cells from peripheral blood mononuclear cells, obtained in the third trimester of pregnancy. The receptors shown here come from a female donor in good health, enrolled as a control in a pregnancy study.

The V call is TRBV6-5, the J call TRBJ1-1; D is unresolved. The germline gives CDR1 MNHEY, CDR2 SVGAGI. V was trimmed by 5 bases and J by 4 bases, leaving 8 bases between them. This CDR3 region has 12 residues. The CDR3 is CASSDKVTEAFF. The CDR3 region has the DNA TGTGCCAGCAGTGACAAAGTCACTGAAGCTTTCTTT.

J is TRBJ1-1 and V is TRBV19, with D perhaps TRBD1 (6 bases). V was pared by 3 bases and J by 4 bases, with 15 bases between. The germline gives CDR1 LNHDA, CDR2 SQIVND (reference sequence). CDR3 length: 15 amino acids. For the CDR3, the DNA is TGTGCCAGTAGTATTGGCCGGGGGGCTGGCACTGAAGCTTTCTTT. Protein sequence: CASSIGRGAGTEAFF.

V is TRBV7-9 and J is TRBJ1-1; D not certain. The CDR3 totals 15 residues. With 0 bases removed from V and 3 bases from J, the gap between germline ends came to 11 bases. CDR1 SEHNR and CDR2 FQNEAQ come from the germline V gene (reference sequence). In DNA, the CDR3 is TGTGCCAGCAGCTTAGCCGTCAGTCCTCACACTGAAGCTTTCTTT. Translated, it gives CASSLAVSPHTEAFF.

In this sample, this clone is medium-sized. The V and J genes are TRBV6-4 and TRBJ2-3; 11 bases match TRBD2. This CDR3 contains 16 residues. CDR1 MRHNA and CDR2 SNTAGT come from the germline V gene. The V and J ends lost 1 base and 6 bases, in that order; junction bases with no gene match: 6. The CDR3, as DNA: TGTGCCAGCAGTGACTTAGCGGGGGGGCCTCGTGATACGCAGTATTTT. The encoded protein is CASSDLAGGPRDTQYF.

This sequence joins TRBV21-1 and TRBJ1-6; the DNA was not compared with TRBD1, the D call given in the table. TRBV21-1 is a known pseudogene. The CDR3 has 14 residues. Here the CDR3 reads CASSNLDRNSPLHF. For the CDR3, the DNA is TGTGCCAGCAGCAACCTGGACAGGAATTCACCCCTCCACTTT.

This clone appeared a few times. The J gene is TRBJ1-1, the V gene TRBV30; the D is unclear. V dropped 0 bases and J dropped 7 bases, with 12 bases sitting between them. This CDR3 contains 13 residues. The germline V gene has CDR1 GTSNPN and CDR2 SVGIG (reference sequence). CDR3 region: CAWSVSGDGEAFF. The CDR3 DNA follows: TGTGCCTGGAGTGTGTCAGGCGACGGTGAAGCTTTCTTT.

This rearrangement joins TRBV7-9 to TRBJ2-1; 14 positions match TRBD2. There are 17 residues in the CDR3. The germline V gene encodes CDR1 SEHNR and CDR2 FQNEAQ (reference sequence). After removal of 5 bases from V and 8 bases from J, the junction contained 11 bases not matched to a gene. The CDR3 is CASSPTGLAGGPHEQFF. CDR3 in DNA: TGTGCCAGCAGCCCAACCGGACTAGCGGGGGGCCCCCATGAGCAGTTCTTC.

The V gene is TRBV9, the J gene TRBJ2-7, with no clear D. Deletions cut 4 bases from V and 3 bases from J, with 11 bases between. This CDR3 has 13 residues. Germline CDR1 and CDR2: SGDLS and YYNGEE. CDR3 DNA: TGTGCCAGCAGCCAAACGGCAGGCTACGAGCAGTACTTC. As protein: CASSQTAGYEQYF.

The CDR3 nucleotides are TGTGCCAGCAGTTTTGAACAGGGGGCAACTGAAGCTTTCTTT. Translated, it gives CASSFEQGATEAFF. The rearrangement uses TRBV6-5 and TRBJ1-1, with 9 bases aligning to TRBD1. CDR3 length equals 14 residues. Germline V gene sequence: CDR1 MNHEY, CDR2 SVGAGI. J was trimmed by 5 bases and V by 4 bases; bases with no gene match: 5.

The J gene is TRBJ1-2, the V gene TRBV5-1; perhaps TRBD1 as D (5 bases). From germline, CDR1 is SGHRS and CDR2 YFSETQ. The CDR3 has 13 amino acids. Between the trimmed V and J ends, which lost 2 bases and 4 bases, there was a span of 9 bases. CDR3 loop: CASSLDSFYGYTF. The CDR3 nucleotides read TGCGCCAGCAGCTTAGACAGCTTCTATGGCTACACCTTC.